These 24 T cell receptor beta chains were sequenced from one sample in a study of blood T cell repertoires in COVID-19. Measured with immunoSEQ multiplex PCR; TCRdb has only the in-frame clones, and not every one. The sample records 400,000 to 500,000 clones, about 88% being singletons. The sequencing input was PBMCs or T cells enriched from blood (not recorded which). All receptors come from a woman between 18 and 29 years old who had been exposed to COVID-19.

This clone came up a few times. The V gene is TRBV28, the J gene TRBJ2-7; 7 bases agree with TRBD2. This CDR3 contains 15 residues. V was pared by 7 bases and J by 0 bases, with 9 bases of the junction left unmatched. Germline V gives CDR1 MDHEN, CDR2 SYDVKM. This CDR3 is CASMSGIPLSYEQYF. The CDR3 nucleotides are TGTGCCAGCATGAGCGGGATTCCCCTCTCCTACGAGCAGTACTTC.

The rearrangement uses TRBV19 and TRBJ2-1, with D maybe TRBD2 (6 bases). The germline V and J ends were trimmed by 5 bases and 12 bases, with 11 bases remaining between them. Germline loops: CDR1 LNHDA, CDR2 SQIVND (reference sequence). The CDR3 spans 11 residues. CDR3 sequence (DNA): TGTGCCAGTAGTTCCGGGACTTTGCAGTTCTTC. Its protein is CASSSGTLQFF.

The rearrangement uses TRBV28 and TRBJ1-1; TRBD1 aligns across 9 bases. After removal of 2 bases from V and 4 bases from J, the junction contained 5 bases not matched to a gene. CDR3 length equals 15 residues. Per germline, CDR1 MDHEN and CDR2 SYDVKM. The DNA for the CDR3 is TGTGCCAGCAGTTTAGGACAGGGGTTAGGCACTGAAGCTTTCTTT. It is translated as CASSLGQGLGTEAFF.

This clone was seen once. Relative to the germline gene, one junction end is altered; a read error may explain this. The gene calls are TRBV28 and TRBJ2-1; TRBD2 agrees at 16 bases. The germline V gene encodes CDR1 MDHEN and CDR2 SYDVKM. The CDR3 sequence is 16 residues long. CDR3 DNA: TGTGCCCGCAGTCCGGGGGGACTAGCGGGGGGGAATGAGCAGTTCTTC. It specifies CARSPGGLAGGNEQFF.

This chain links TRBV4-3 with TRBJ2-3; 10 bases agree with TRBD2. Germline V gene data show CDR1 as LGHNA and CDR2 as YSLEER. CDR3 length: 17 residues. V lost 2 bases to trimming and J lost 4 bases; unmatched junction nucleotides: 9. CDR3 in DNA: TGCGCCAGCAGCCAAAGTCCCGCCGGACTAGCGGCAGATACGCAGTATTTT. Amino acid sequence: CASSQSPAGLAADTQYF.

The rearrangement links TRBV28 to TRBJ1-3; TRBD1 might be the D (5 bases). Trimming left V 6 bases short and J 3 bases short, with 12 bases between. The CDR3 extends over 14 amino acids. Germline V gene sequence: CDR1 MDHEN, CDR2 SYDVKM. CDR3: CASRGGGVGNTIYF. The CDR3 DNA reads as TGTGCCAGCAGGGGTGGGGGGGTTGGAAACACCATATATTTT.

This clone has only one observation. This sequence joins TRBV21-1 and TRBJ2-5; whether TRBD1, the table's D call, matches the DNA was not checked. TRBV21-1 is listed as a pseudogene. The CDR3 is 13 amino acids. DNA for the CDR3: TGTGCCAGCAGCACAGGGTATCAAGAGACCCAGTACTTC. The encoded protein is CASSTGYQETQYF.

The chain employs TRBV28 and TRBJ2-1; 9 bases agree with TRBD2. The V and J ends lost 8 bases and 2 bases, in that order; junction bases with no gene match: 13. The CDR3 runs to 17 residues. Germline CDR1 reads MDHEN; CDR2 reads SYDVKM. Here the CDR3 reads CASGGLAPVSPYNEQFF. The CDR3 bases are TGTGCCAGCGGGGGACTAGCCCCCGTGAGCCCCTACAATGAGCAGTTCTTC.

This clone was seen a single time. This same CDR3 is encoded by further DNA sequences in the sample. The chain uses TRBV4-3 and TRBJ2-2; 8 nucleotides agree with TRBD2. Germline CDR1 reads LGHNA; CDR2 reads YSLEER. CDR3 size: 13 residues. Trimming removed 4 bases from V and 6 bases from J; junction bases left unmatched: 1. In nucleotides, the CDR3 is TGCGCCAGCAGCCCGGGGGGGGCCGGGGAGCTGTTTTTT. This sequence encodes CASSPGGAGELFF.

The V and J genes are TRBV19 and TRBJ2-7; D is possibly TRBD2 (6 bases). Germline V gives CDR1 LNHDA, CDR2 SQIVND (reference sequence). The CDR3 loop spans 18 amino acids. V was trimmed by 3 bases and J by 2 bases, leaving 23 bases between them. CDR3 nucleotide sequence: TGTGCCAGTAGTATGATATCGTCGGGACTTAGGTCCACCTACGAGCAGTACTTC. As protein: CASSMISSGLRSTYEQYF.

This chain links TRBV18 with TRBJ1-1, with D possibly matching TRBD1 (6 bases). The V gene's germline CDR1 is KGHSH and CDR2 LQKENI. CDR3 length: 13 residues. Trimming took off 9 bases at V and 4 bases at J, with 15 bases between the two ends. CDR3 nucleotides: TGTGCCAGTTCTACAGGGCTTGCCACTGAAGCTTTCTTT. Amino acid sequence: CASSTGLATEAFF.

J is TRBJ2-5 and V is TRBV27, with TRBD2 matching over 14 bases. J was trimmed by 5 bases and V by 6 bases; bases with no gene match: 8. The CDR3 contains 16 residues. Germline V gene lookup returns CDR1 MNHEY and CDR2 SMNVEV (reference sequence). Here the CDR3 reads CASSSRRLAGGETQYF. The DNA of the CDR3 is TGTGCCAGCAGCTCGAGGAGACTAGCGGGGGGGGAGACCCAGTACTTC.

V and J are TRBV7-2 and TRBJ1-5; D gene ambiguous. This CDR3 has 16 amino acids. Trimming pared 2 bases from V and 1 base from J, leaving 12 bases between. CDR1 and CDR2 from the germline V gene are SGHTA and FQGNSA. CDR3 nucleotide sequence: TGTGCCAGCAGCTTACCAGGTTCCACAAGCAATCAGCCCCAGCATTTT. Residues: CASSLPGSTSNQPQHF.

Only one count was recorded for this clone. The chain is built from TRBV7-6 and TRBJ1-4, with a weak D call TRBD1 (6 bases). CDR3 length equals 14 residues. V was pared by 1 base and J by 8 bases, with 11 bases between. CDR1 and CDR2 (germline): SGHVS, FNYEAQ. The CDR3 sequence is CASSLDRDQEKLFF. CDR3 DNA: TGTGCCAGCAGCTTAGACAGGGACCAAGAAAAACTGTTTTTT.

The chain uses TRBV5-8 and TRBJ2-3; 14 bases are a match to TRBD2. The V and J ends lost 3 bases and 7 bases, in that order; junction bases with no gene match: 7. CDR1 and CDR2 (germline): SGHTS, YDEGEE. The CDR3 contains 16 residues. The CDR3 nucleotides read TGTGCCAGCAGCTCGCGACTAGCGGGAGGGCCGCATACGCAGTATTTT. Translating it yields CASSSRLAGGPHTQYF.

The chain recombines TRBV6-5 with TRBJ2-3; weak D call: TRBD2 (6 bases). The CDR3 has 14 residues. The germline V and J ends were trimmed by 6 bases and 2 bases, with 12 bases remaining between them. The germline CDR1 and CDR2 sequences are MNHEY and SVGAGI. The CDR3 bases are TGTGCCAGCAGGGGCCGGGGGTTCACAGATACGCAGTATTTT. It codes for CASRGRGFTDTQYF.

V usage is TRBV19 and J usage is TRBJ2-7, with 9 bases that match TRBD1. Germline CDR1 and CDR2: LNHDA and SQIVND (reference sequence). The CDR3 consists of 12 residues. V shed 9 bases, J shed 5 bases, and the junction held 5 bases outside the gene matches. This CDR3 reads CASRQGGNEQYF. CDR3 DNA: TGTGCCAGCAGACAGGGGGGTAACGAGCAGTACTTC.

This sequence joins TRBV27 and TRBJ2-3, with TRBD2 matching over 13 bases. J gave up 4 bases and V 3 bases, and 4 bases lay outside the gene matches. Germline V lookup: CDR1 MNHEY, CDR2 SMNVEV (reference sequence). The CDR3 totals 16 residues. CDR3: CASSLITSGGADTQYF. DNA of the CDR3: TGTGCCAGCAGTTTGATCACTAGCGGGGGGGCAGATACGCAGTATTTT.

The J gene is TRBJ2-5, the V gene TRBV19; TRBD2 aligns across 7 bases. The V gene end was trimmed by 5 bases and the J gene end by 4 bases; junction bases not matched to a gene: 13. The CDR3 extends over 16 amino acids. Germline assignment: CDR1 LNHDA and CDR2 SQIVND (reference sequence). The CDR3 loop reads CASSDQGGLAVETQYF. CDR3 coding DNA: TGTGCCAGTAGTGACCAGGGCGGGCTAGCGGTAGAGACCCAGTACTTC.

This clone appeared a single time. The chain is built from TRBV10-1 and TRBJ2-5, with unresolved D. The CDR3 runs to 20 residues. Trimming left V 6 bases short and J 7 bases short, with 36 bases between. The germline V gene has CDR1 WNHNN and CDR2 SYGVQD (reference sequence). Here the CDR3 reads CASREKKRYPFFWPMATQYF. DNA of the CDR3: TGCGCCAGCAGGGAAAAAAAGAGGTACCCGTTTTTTTGGCCCATGGCGACCCAGTACTTC.

This chain uses TRBV6-5 with TRBJ2-7; 8 bases are a match to TRBD2. Trimming cost V 5 bases and J 4 bases; bases outside gene matches: 4. Germline CDR1 is MNHEY and CDR2 is SVGAGI. The CDR3 contains 13 residues. The DNA of the CDR3 is TGTGCCAGCAGTCGGCGGGGGGATTACGAGCAGTACTTC. The encoded protein is CASSRRGDYEQYF.

J is TRBJ1-5 and V is TRBV6-5; weak D call: TRBD1 (6 bases). V was clipped by 10 bases and J by 1 base, with 17 bases between them. The germline CDR1 and CDR2 sequences are MNHEY and SVGAGI. The CDR3 runs to 15 residues. The CDR3: CATSSGGESNQPQHF. CDR3 DNA sequence: TGTGCCACCAGCAGTGGGGGCGAAAGCAATCAGCCCCAGCATTTT.

The rearrangement uses TRBV12-5 and TRBJ1-2, with 7 bases matching TRBD1. Germline V lookup: CDR1 LGHNT, CDR2 FRNRAP. V lost 1 base to trimming and J lost 5 bases; unmatched junction nucleotides: 4. This CDR3 comprises 14 residues. This CDR3 is CASGLGQGLYGYTF. CDR3 coding DNA: TGTGCTAGTGGTTTGGGACAGGGATTATATGGCTACACCTTC.

The V call is TRBV28, the J call TRBJ1-2; D gene unclear. The CDR3 is made up of 12 amino acids. The germline V and J ends were trimmed by 3 bases and 6 bases, with 8 bases remaining between them. Germline CDR1 MDHEN, CDR2 SYDVKM. The CDR3 loop is CASSFRGHGYTF. The CDR3 nucleotides read TGTGCCAGCAGTTTCCGTGGCCATGGCTACACCTTC.